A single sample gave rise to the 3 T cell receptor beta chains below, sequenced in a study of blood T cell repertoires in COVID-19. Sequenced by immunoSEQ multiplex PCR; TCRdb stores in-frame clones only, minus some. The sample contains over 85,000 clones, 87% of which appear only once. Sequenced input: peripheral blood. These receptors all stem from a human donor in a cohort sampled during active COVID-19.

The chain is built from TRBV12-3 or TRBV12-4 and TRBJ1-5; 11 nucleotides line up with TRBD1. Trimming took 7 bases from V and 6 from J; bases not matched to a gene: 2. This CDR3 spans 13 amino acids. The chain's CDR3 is CASTGTGGQPQHF. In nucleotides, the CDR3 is TGTGCCAGCACCGGGACAGGGGGTCAGCCCCAGCATTTT.

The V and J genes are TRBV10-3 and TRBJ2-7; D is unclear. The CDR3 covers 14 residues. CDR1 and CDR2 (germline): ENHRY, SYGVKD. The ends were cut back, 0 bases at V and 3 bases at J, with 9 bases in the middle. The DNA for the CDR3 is TGTGCCATCAGTGAGTCGGTCAGAGGCTACGAGCAGTACTTC. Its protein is CAISESVRGYEQYF.

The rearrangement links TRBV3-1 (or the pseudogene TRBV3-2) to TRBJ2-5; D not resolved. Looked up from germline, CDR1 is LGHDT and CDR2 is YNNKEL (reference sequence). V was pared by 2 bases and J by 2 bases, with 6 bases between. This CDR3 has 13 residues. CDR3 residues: CASSQTPQETQYF. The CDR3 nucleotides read TGTGCCAGCAGCCAAACTCCTCAAGAGACCCAGTACTTC.